This TCR beta chain stems from a study of CD8 T cells in Susac syndrome. Germline CDR1 and CDR2: SGHRS and YFSETQ. Trimming took off 0 bases at V and 6 bases at J, with 12 bases between the two ends. The CDR3 is 14 residues long. An input of roughly 0.5 to 1 ug of RNA was subjected to reverse transcription using random hexamers. Amplification of TCR beta CDR3 spanned 54 Vbeta and 13 Jbeta via immunoSEQ multiplex PCR. Using its own MiXCR run on the immunoSEQ multiplex PCR reads, TCRdb lists one record per CDR3 protein. This table has 100,000 to 150,000 distinct CDR3 sequences, 90% to 95% appearing once.

This TCR was recovered from a human donor with multiple sclerosis. This chain links TRBV5-1 with TRBJ1-1; no firm D call. The sequencing input was CD4+ T cells from PBMCs. CDR3 sequence reads: CASSLELSVPEAFF. The CDR3 DNA reads as TGCGCCAGCAGCTTGGAGTTGTCAGTTCCTGAAGCTTTCTTT.